A single sample gave rise to the 3 T cell receptor beta chains below, sequenced in a study of T cell responses to AZD1222 COVID-19 vaccine. Produced via immunoSEQ multiplex PCR; TCRdb's table is partial and in-frame only. Found here are some 130,000 clones, roughly 90% of them singletons; the top ten hold 1.3% to 1.5%. This specimen consisted of peripheral blood, obtained on day 0 of AZD1222 vaccination. Receptor source: an adult in good health.

The chain joins TRBV7-8 to TRBJ1-2; D call uncertain. The CDR3 is made up of 14 amino acids. V lost 1 base, J lost 6 bases, and 12 bases lay in between. Germline CDR1 reads SGHVS; CDR2 reads FQNEAQ. CDR3 sequence (DNA): TGTGCCAGCAGCTTAGTTGGGAGGACTGATGGCTACACCTTC. This encodes CASSLVGRTDGYTF.

The chain employs TRBV18 and TRBJ2-2; a possible D gene is TRBD2 (6 bases). The CDR3 loop spans 17 amino acids. V was clipped by 6 bases and J by 2 bases, with 19 bases between them. The germline CDR1 and CDR2 sequences are KGHSH and LQKENI. In DNA, the CDR3 is TGTGCCAGCTCGACCAATCAGGCGGGGCCTAACACCGGGGAGCTGTTTTTT. Amino acids: CASSTNQAGPNTGELFF.

This chain connects TRBV30 to TRBJ2-7; 7 nucleotides line up with TRBD1. The trim removed 5 bases at V and 4 bases at J, leaving 8 bases unmatched. The length of the CDR3 is 13 residues. In germline, CDR1 is GTSNPN, CDR2 SVGIG (reference sequence). The DNA of the CDR3 is TGTGCCTGGGTACGGAACAGGGGTTACGAGCAGTACTTC. Translated: CAWVRNRGYEQYF. The full variable domain, completed using reference TRBV30 and TRBJ2-7, is SQTIHQWPATLVQPVGSPLSLECTVEGTSNPNLYWYRQAAGRGLQLLFYSVGIGQISSEVPQNLSASRPQDRQFILSSKKLLLSDSGFYLCAWVRNRGYEQYFGPGTRLTVT.